This TCR beta chain came from a study of T cells in Graves' hyperthyroidism and ophthalmopathy. General observations from the study: Stable hyperthyroidism and ophthalmopathy were separated using 13 V-J signatures. Most expanded thyroid clonotypes above 0.001 also appeared in blood.

Worth noting for this clonotype: No antigen is known for it.

The TCR beta CDR3 regions underwent amplification using RNA transcripts as the source. The HTBI primer set was used in a first-round RT-PCR of the TCR CDR3. Using its own MiXCR run on the multiplex PCR reads, TCRdb lists one record per CDR3 protein. The profile shows hundreds of thousands of distinct CDR3 sequences, around 13% of them singletons. The CDR3 loop spans 17 amino acids. Trimming at V came to 7 bases and at J to 6 bases, leaving 16 bases not matched to a gene. Germline CDR1 is LNHDA and CDR2 is SQIVND (reference sequence). The genes are TRBV19 and TRBJ2-1; 9 bases are shared with TRBD1. The clonotype was recovered from a woman aged 45-60 years with Graves' ophthalmopathy. Sequenced: blood. CDR3 region: CASTPSFFTGGSNEQFF. CDR3 bases: TGTGCCAGTACCCCTTCCTTTTTTACAGGGGGCTCCAATGAGCAGTTCTTC.